Sequencing of this T cell receptor beta chain was carried out in a study of T cell repertoires in cytomegalovirus infection. To note about this clonotype: Its antigen is as yet unknown.

One entry per CDR3 protein results from TCRdb running MiXCR on the reads. The table lists around 120,000 distinct CDR3 sequences, roughly 25% of them singletons, with 34% in the top ten. General study results and limits: In two of eight donors, the top clonotype was HLA-C-restricted CMV-specific.

This CDR3 is 15 amino acids long. V was clipped by 7 bases and J by 0 bases, with 14 bases between them. Sequenced: PBMCs, sequenced either directly or after in vitro stimulation (not recorded which). This clonotype was obtained from a human donor in good health (CMV status not recorded). Some clones in this sample may be carry-over from other donors' samples. The chain recombines TRBV12-3 or TRBV12-4 with TRBJ2-3, with D possibly TRBD2 on 5 matching bases. As DNA, the CDR3 is TGTGCCAGCAAGCTGGGGAGTTTGAGCACAGATACGCAGTATTTT. Translated, it gives CASKLGSLSTDTQYF.